This note documents a single T cell receptor beta chain sequence. This clonotype has ten or more counts. Its binding antigen is unknown. No base quality information exists; no much larger clone differs at one position. Flow cytometry had shown CD8+CD57+ cell expansion in the patients selected for sequencing. Every patient had severe acquired aplastic anemia, diagnosed using the International Study of Aplastic Anemia and Agranulocytosis and Camitta criteria. No therapy had been received by the patients at the time of blood sampling. In this study, sorted CD4+ and CD8+ T cells from the blood of healthy subjects and of severe aplastic anemia patients had their TCR repertoires deep-sequenced. Patients were enrolled under clinicaltrials.gov protocols 00001620, 01623167, 00001397, 00071045, 00081523 and 00961064 in the USA. Ficoll-Paque density gradient centrifugation was used to isolate peripheral blood mononuclear cells. Before DNA was extracted, CD4+ and CD8+ T cells were sorted using either FACS or magnetic beads.

The sample belongs to a study of CD8+CD57+ T cells in acquired aplastic anemia (dated by TCRdb to the late 2010s). Broadly, across the study: Extracted DNA from sorted CD4+ and CD8+ cells averaged 3.2 ug, ranging from about 0.2 to 30 ug. CD8+CD57+ expansion was defined as frequency above the mean frequency observed in healthy subjects.

TCR beta VDJ combination and CDR3 sequence profiling used genomic DNA as the template. An Illumina HiSeq 2000 was used for TCR repertoire sequencing. The study's processing was this. TRBV/TRBJ rearrangement plots, CDR3 size and DJ length profiles, and Simpson's diversity index were used to evaluate the repertoires. The most abundant DNA sequence in the deep sequencing data was taken as the immunodominant clone. CDR3 amino acid sequences were screened for sharing across subjects and were compared with published repertoires and the VDJdb database. The public reads were quality trimmed at Q25 with fastp and then assembled into clones with MiXCR by TCRdb, keeping productive beta chains. Each CDR3 protein gets just one entry, which takes the most common genes and DNA from the rows behind it. What appears here as the V and J calls and clone size reflects TCRdb's work, not the paper's. The sample table contains roughly 120,000 distinct CDR3 sequences; only one count was recorded for about 50% of them. The biggest ten clones account for around 29% of the sample.

From cysteine to phenylalanine, the CDR3 is 15 amino acids long. Only the CDR3 region is kept as DNA, spanning 45 bases read in frame from base 1. Sequences LNHDA (CDR1) and SQIVND (CDR2) are obtained from the germline V gene (reference sequence). Trimming costs V 6 bases and J 4 bases, and their ends lie 16 bases apart. The full study reports these points: About 29 CD8+ CDR3 sequences were found to be shared between patients and controls, but these sequences appeared to be highly expressed in patients and within the immunodominant clones of the patients. Patients and healthy controls showed no significant difference in CD8+ Simpson's diversity (P=0.060).

What was sequenced was sorted CD4+, CD8+, or CD8+CD57+ T cells (not recorded which) from PBMCs. The TCR originated in a human donor with aplastic anemia. The chain is encoded by TRBV19 joined to TRBJ2-1, with the D segment identity uncertain. This receptor has the CDR3 CASSPAGQVYNEQFF. The nucleotide sequence reads TGTGCCAGTAGCCCGGCCGGCCAGGTTTACAATGAGCAGTTCTTC. When the CDR3 is completed using the reference TRBV19 and TRBJ2-1 genes on either side, the full variable domain is DGGITQSPKYLFRKEGQNVTLSCEQNLNHDAMYWYRQDPGQGLRLIYYSQIVNDFQKGDIAEGYSVSREKKESFPLTVTSAQKNPTAFYLCASSPAGQVYNEQFFGPGTRLTVL.